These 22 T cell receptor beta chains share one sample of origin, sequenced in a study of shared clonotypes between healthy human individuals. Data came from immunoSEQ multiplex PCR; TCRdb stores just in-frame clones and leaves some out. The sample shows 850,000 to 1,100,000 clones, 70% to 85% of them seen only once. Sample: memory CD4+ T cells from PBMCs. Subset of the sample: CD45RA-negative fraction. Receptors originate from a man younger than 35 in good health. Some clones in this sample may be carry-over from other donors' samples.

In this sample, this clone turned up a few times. This CDR3 is CASSTNTGELFF. Written as DNA, the CDR3 is TGTGCCAGCTCAACAAACACCGGGGAGCTGTTTTTT. V and J are TRBV18 and TRBJ2-2, with D uncertain. The CDR3 is 12 residues long. Trimming stripped 5 bases from V and 2 bases from J, with 3 bases between. CDR1 and CDR2 from the germline V gene are KGHSH and LQKENI.

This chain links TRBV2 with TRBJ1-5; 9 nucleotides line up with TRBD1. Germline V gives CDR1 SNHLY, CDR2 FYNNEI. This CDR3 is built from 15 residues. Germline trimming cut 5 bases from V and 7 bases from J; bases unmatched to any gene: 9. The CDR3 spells CASSPGTGRNQPQHF. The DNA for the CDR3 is TGTGCCAGCAGTCCTGGGACAGGGAGGAACCAGCCCCAGCATTTT. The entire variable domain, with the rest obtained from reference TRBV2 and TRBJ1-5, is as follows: EPEVTQTPSHQVTQMGQEVILRCVPISNHLYFYWYRQILGQKVEFLVSFYNNEISEKSEIFDDQFSVERPDGSNFTLKIRSTKLEDSAMYFCASSPGTGRNQPQHFGDGTRLSIL.

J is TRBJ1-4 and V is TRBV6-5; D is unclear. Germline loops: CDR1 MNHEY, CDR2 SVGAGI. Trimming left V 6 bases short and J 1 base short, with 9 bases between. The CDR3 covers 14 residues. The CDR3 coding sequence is TGTGCCAGCAGCTTAGACGGAACTAATGAAAAACTGTTTTTT. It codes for CASSLDGTNEKLFF.

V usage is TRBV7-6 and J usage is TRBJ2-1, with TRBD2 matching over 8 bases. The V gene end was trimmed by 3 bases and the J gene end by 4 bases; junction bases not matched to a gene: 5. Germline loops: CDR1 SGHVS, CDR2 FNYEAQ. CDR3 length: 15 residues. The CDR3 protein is CASSFSLAEYNEQFF. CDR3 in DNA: TGTGCCAGCAGCTTCTCACTAGCGGAGTACAATGAGCAGTTCTTC.

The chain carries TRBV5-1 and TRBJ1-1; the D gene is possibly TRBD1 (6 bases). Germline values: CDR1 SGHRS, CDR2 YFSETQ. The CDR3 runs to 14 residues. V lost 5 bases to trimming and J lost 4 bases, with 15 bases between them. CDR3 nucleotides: TGCGCCAGCAGTCTCTTTGGGGGGGCCACTGAAGCTTTCTTT. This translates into CASSLFGGATEAFF.

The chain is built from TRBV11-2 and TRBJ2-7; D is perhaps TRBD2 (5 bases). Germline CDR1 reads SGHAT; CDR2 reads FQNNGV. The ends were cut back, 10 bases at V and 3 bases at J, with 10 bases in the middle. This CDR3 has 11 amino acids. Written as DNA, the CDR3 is TGTGCCACCTCGGGATACTACGAGCAGTACTTC. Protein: CATSGYYEQYF.

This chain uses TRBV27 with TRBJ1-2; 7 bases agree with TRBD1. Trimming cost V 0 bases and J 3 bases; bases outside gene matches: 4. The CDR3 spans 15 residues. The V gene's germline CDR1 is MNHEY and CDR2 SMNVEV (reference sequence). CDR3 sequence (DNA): TGTGCCAGCAGTTTATCGACAGGGCGTCACTATGGCTACACCTTC. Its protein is CASSLSTGRHYGYTF.

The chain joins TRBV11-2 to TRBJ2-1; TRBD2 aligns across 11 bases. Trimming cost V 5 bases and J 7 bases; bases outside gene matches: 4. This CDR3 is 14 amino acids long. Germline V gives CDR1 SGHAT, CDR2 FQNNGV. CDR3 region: CASSRLAGPNEQFF. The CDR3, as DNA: TGTGCCAGCAGCCGACTAGCGGGACCTAATGAGCAGTTCTTC.

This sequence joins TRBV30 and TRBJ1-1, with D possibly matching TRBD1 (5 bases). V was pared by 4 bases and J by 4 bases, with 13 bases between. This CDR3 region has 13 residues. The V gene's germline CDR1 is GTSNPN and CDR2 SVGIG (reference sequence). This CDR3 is CAWISGEVTEAFF. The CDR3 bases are TGTGCCTGGATTTCGGGGGAGGTCACTGAAGCTTTCTTT. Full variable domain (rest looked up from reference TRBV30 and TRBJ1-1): SQTIHQWPATLVQPVGSPLSLECTVEGTSNPNLYWYRQAAGRGLQLLFYSVGIGQISSEVPQNLSASRPQDRQFILSSKKLLLSDSGFYLCAWISGEVTEAFFGQGTRLTVV.

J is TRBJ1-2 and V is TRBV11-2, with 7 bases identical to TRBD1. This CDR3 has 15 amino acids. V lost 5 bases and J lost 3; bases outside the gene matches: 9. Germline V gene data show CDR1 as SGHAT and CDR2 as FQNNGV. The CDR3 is CASSPVNQGDYGYTF. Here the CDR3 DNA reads TGTGCCAGCAGCCCAGTAAATCAGGGGGACTATGGCTACACCTTC. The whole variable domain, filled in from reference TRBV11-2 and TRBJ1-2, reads EAGVAQSPRYKIIEKRQSVAFWCNPISGHATLYWYQQILGQGPKLLIQFQNNGVVDDSQLPKDRFSAERLKGVDSTLKIQPAKLEDSAVYLCASSPVNQGDYGYTFGSGTRLTVV.

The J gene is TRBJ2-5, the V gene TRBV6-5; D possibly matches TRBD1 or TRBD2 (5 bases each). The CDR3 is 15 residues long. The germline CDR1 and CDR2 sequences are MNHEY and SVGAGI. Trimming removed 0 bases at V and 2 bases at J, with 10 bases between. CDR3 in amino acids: CASSYSGEWQETQYF. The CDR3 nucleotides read TGTGCCAGCAGTTACTCGGGGGAATGGCAAGAGACCCAGTACTTC.

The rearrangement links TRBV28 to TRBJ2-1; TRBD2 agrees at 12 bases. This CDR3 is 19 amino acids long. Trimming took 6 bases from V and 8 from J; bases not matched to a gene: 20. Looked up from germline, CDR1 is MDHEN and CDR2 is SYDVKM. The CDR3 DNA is TGTGCCAGCAGCCTTCTTAGGCGGGCTAGCGGGAGGGCCGGCGATGAGCAGTTCTTC. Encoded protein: CASSLLRRASGRAGDEQFF.

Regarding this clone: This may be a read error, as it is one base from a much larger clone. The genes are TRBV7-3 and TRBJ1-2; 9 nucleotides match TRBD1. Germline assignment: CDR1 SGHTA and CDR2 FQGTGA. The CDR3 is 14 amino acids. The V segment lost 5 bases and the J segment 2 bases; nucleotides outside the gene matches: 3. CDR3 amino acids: CASSQGTGNYGYTF. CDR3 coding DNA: TGTGCCAGCAGCCAGGGGACAGGGAACTATGGCTACACCTTC.

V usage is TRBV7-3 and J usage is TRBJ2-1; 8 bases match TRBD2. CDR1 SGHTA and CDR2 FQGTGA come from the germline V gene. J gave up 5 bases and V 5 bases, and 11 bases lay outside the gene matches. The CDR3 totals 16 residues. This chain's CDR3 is CASSQDFQRGNNEQFF. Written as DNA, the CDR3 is TGTGCCAGCAGCCAGGACTTCCAGCGGGGGAACAATGAGCAGTTCTTC.

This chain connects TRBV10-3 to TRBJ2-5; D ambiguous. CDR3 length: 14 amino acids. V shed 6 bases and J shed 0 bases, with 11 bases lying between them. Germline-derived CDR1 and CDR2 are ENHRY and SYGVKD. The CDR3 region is CAISPGRDQETQYF. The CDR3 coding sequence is TGTGCCATCAGCCCTGGACGGGACCAAGAGACCCAGTACTTC.

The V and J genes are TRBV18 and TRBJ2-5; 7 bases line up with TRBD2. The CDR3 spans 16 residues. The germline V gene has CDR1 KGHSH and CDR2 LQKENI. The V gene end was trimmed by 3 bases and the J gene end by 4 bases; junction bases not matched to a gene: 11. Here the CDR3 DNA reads TGTGCCAGCTCACCCGGGCGGGCGGGAGTAGGAGAGACCCAGTACTTC. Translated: CASSPGRAGVGETQYF.

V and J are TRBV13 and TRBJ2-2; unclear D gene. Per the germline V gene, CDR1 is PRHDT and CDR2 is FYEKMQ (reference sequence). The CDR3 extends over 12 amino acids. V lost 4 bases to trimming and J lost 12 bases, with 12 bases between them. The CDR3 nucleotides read TGTGCCAGCAGCTCCGGGCAGGCTCAGCTGTTTTTT. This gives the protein CASSSGQAQLFF.

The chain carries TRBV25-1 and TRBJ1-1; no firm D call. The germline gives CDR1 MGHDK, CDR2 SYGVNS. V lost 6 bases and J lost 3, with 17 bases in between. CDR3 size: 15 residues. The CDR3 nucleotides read TGTGCCAGCAGCTTCGCGGGTCCTGAGGACACTGAAGCTTTCTTT. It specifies CASSFAGPEDTEAFF.

The CDR3 nucleotides read TGTGCCTGGAGAGGGGGATGGACTAGCGGGAAGCCGTATTATAACAATGAGCAGTTCTTC. Translation gives CAWRGGWTSGKPYYNNEQFF. The chain is built from TRBV30 and TRBJ2-1, with 12 bases aligning to TRBD2. Germline values: CDR1 GTSNPN, CDR2 SVGIG (reference sequence). V shed 3 bases and J 5 bases; nucleotides not matched to a gene: 20. The CDR3 length is 20 residues.

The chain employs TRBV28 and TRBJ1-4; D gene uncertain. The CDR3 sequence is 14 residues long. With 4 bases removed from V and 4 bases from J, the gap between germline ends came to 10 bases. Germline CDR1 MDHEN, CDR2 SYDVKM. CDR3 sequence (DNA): TGTGCCAGCAGTTACCCGGGGAGTAATGAAAAACTGTTTTTT. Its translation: CASSYPGSNEKLFF.

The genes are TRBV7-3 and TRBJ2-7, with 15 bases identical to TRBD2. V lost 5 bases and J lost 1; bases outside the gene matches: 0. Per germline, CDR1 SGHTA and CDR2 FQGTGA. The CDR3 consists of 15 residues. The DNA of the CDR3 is TGTGCCAGCAGCGGGACTAGCGGGAGGTCCTACGAGCAGTACTTC. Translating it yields CASSGTSGRSYEQYF.

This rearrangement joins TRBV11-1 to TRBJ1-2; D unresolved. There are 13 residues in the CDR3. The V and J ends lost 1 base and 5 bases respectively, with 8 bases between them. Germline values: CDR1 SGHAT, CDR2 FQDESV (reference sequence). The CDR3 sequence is CASSLEGGYGYTF. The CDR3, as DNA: TGTGCCAGCAGCTTAGAGGGCGGGTATGGCTACACCTTC. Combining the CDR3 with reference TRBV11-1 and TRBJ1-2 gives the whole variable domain EAEVAQSPRYKITEKSQAVAFWCDPISGHATLYWYRQILGQGPELLVQFQDESVVDDSQLPKDRFSAERLKGVDSTLKIQPAELGDSAMYLCASSLEGGYGYTFGSGTRLTVV.